Listed below are T cell receptor beta chains from one sample, sequenced in a study of T-cell reconstitution after alpha-beta-depleted transplantation in children. Each CDR3 protein is one row after TCRdb ran MiXCR on the PCR reads. Of a few hundred thousand distinct CDR3 sequences in the sample, 10% to 15% were seen once. Sequences were derived from PBMCs, mostly from graft donor cells, sampled 360 days after TCRalphabeta/CD19-depleted stem cell transplant. The receptors derive from a male patient under 18 who had a stem cell transplant for acute myeloid leukemia, so the T cells may come from the graft donor. The CDR3 runs from the conserved cysteine through the conserved F or W. Each record gives: V gene, D gene, J gene, CDR3 length, clone size, CDR3 DNA, CDR3 protein. The D gene is left open where the match is weak. Not all rows give a size; the values are once, few, many and, for expanded clones, a class.

>TRBV29-1|TRBD2|TRBJ2-7|13|many
TGCAGCGTTGATTTACTAGCGGGAGGCGAGCAGTACTTC
CSVDLLAGGEQYF
>TRBV29-1|TRBD2|TRBJ2-5|15|NA
TGCAGCGTTGAAGCGGGAGGGTCACGGGCGGAGACCCAGTACTTC
CSVEAGGSRAETQYF
>TRBV29-1|NA|TRBJ2-7|12|many
TGCAGCGTTGCACCCACATTGTACGAGCAGTACTTC
CSVAPTLYEQYF
>TRBV7-6|NA|TRBJ2-5|13|many
TGTGCCAGCAGCTTAACATTCCAAGAGACCCAGTACTTC
CASSLTFQETQYF
>TRBV12-3/TRBV12-4|TRBD2|TRBJ2-4|17|many
TGTGCCAGCACAAAATCCCTAGCGGGAGTGGCCAAAAACATTCAGTACTTC
CASTKSLAGVAKNIQYF
>TRBV4-2|NA|TRBJ2-3|16|few
TGTGCCAGCAGCCAAGGGGGCAGGGAGAGCACAGATACGCAGTATTTT
CASSQGGRESTDTQYF
>TRBV28|NA|TRBJ2-3|10|many
TGTGCCAGCAGTAGATATACGCAGTATTTT
CASSRYTQYF
>TRBV29-1|NA|TRBJ1-4|13|NA
TGCAGCGCCCGATCGGGGGCGGGGGAAAAACTGTTTTTT
CSARSGAGEKLFF
>TRBV5-1|TRBD2|TRBJ2-5|14|NA
TGCGCCAGCAGCTTGACAGCGGGACAAGAGACCCAGTACTTC
CASSLTAGQETQYF
>TRBV29-1|NA|TRBJ1-1|15|few
TGCAGCGTCAAATTTCAGGGGCGGCAGGGCACTGAAGCTTTCTTT
CSVKFQGRQGTEAFF
>TRBV20-1|TRBD2|TRBJ2-3|16|many
TGCAGTGCTAGTCCCTTAGCGGGAGGGAATTCAGATACGCAGTATTTT
CSASPLAGGNSDTQYF
>TRBV6-5|TRBD1|TRBJ2-7|16|few
TGTGCCAGCAGTTACTTCTCAGGGACAGCAGGCGTGCAGCAGTACTTC
CASSYFSGTAGVQQYF
>TRBV11-2|TRBD1|TRBJ2-5|15|few
TGTGCCAGCAGATCTGACAGGGGGCATGGGGAGACCCAGTACTTC
CASRSDRGHGETQYF
>TRBV20-1|TRBD2|TRBJ2-5|15|few
TGCAGTGCCTCCCGGACTAGCGGGATTCAAGAGACCCAGTACTTC
CSASRTSGIQETQYF
>TRBV11-2|TRBD2|TRBJ2-6|18|NA
TGTGCCAGCTTTGGGACTAGCGGGAGATGGGCTGGGGCCAACGTCCTGACTTTC
CASFGTSGRWAGANVLTF
>TRBV7-6|TRBD2|TRBJ2-7|18|NA
TGTGCCAGCAGCTTAGCTGTCGAGCGGGGACGGAACTCCTACGAGCAGTACTTC
CASSLAVERGRNSYEQYF
>TRBV6-5|TRBD2|TRBJ2-1|16|many
TGTGCCAGCAGTTCGTCCAATTGGCGGGAGATAAATGAGCAGTTCTTC
CASSSSNWREINEQFF
>TRBV27|TRBD2|TRBJ2-2|14|many
TGTGCCAGCAGGGGTAGCGGGCGGCACGGGGAGCTGTTTTTT
CASRGSGRHGELFF
>TRBV20-1|TRBD1|TRBJ1-6|18|few
TGCAGTGCTAGAGATTTAACAGGGGACAAGTCCTATAATTCACCCCTCCACTTT
CSARDLTGDKSYNSPLHF
>TRBV6-5|NA|TRBJ2-7|11|NA
TGTGCCAGCAGCGAGTATAACGAGCAGTACTTC
CASSEYNEQYF
>TRBV11-2|NA|TRBJ1-1|14|few
TGTGCCAGCAGCATTAGTATGGGGGGGCCTGAAGCTTTCTTT
CASSISMGGPEAFF
>TRBV12-3/TRBV12-4|NA|TRBJ2-3|16|few
TGTGCCAGCTGGGGGACCAGGGAAAAGGTGACAGATACGCAGTATTTT
CASWGTREKVTDTQYF
>TRBV27|TRBD1|TRBJ2-1|16|many
TGTGCCAGCAGTTCCGACGACAGGGGCTACACCAGCCCCCAGTTCTTC
CASSSDDRGYTSPQFF
>TRBV5-1|NA|TRBJ2-1|16|many
TGCGCCAGCAGCTTGGAGAGCGCCCGGACTTACAATGAGCAGTTCTTC
CASSLESARTYNEQFF
>TRBV7-9|NA|TRBJ2-1|15|few
TGTGCCAGCAGCTTACCTGGGCAGATTTACAATGAGCAGTTCTTC
CASSLPGQIYNEQFF
>TRBV12-3/TRBV12-4|TRBD1|TRBJ2-5|16|NA
TGTGCCAGCAGTTTCCCAGGACAGGTCGACCAAGAGACCCAGTACTTC
CASSFPGQVDQETQYF
>TRBV29-1|NA|TRBJ2-5|12|few
TGCAGCGTTGCCCAGGGGGGGGAGACCCAGTACTTC
CSVAQGGETQYF
>TRBV20-1|TRBD2|TRBJ2-5|16|few
TGCAGTGCTAGAGACGCGATCCCACTAGCGGAAGAGACCCAGTACTTC
CSARDAIPLAEETQYF
>TRBV7-8|TRBD2|TRBJ2-2|15|few
TGTGCCAGCGGGCTAGCGGGATATGGGGGCGGGGAGCTGTTTTTT
CASGLAGYGGGELFF